Listed here are 24 T cell receptor beta chains from one sample, sequenced in a study of PD-L1 blockade in urothelial cancer. This table comes from immunoSEQ multiplex PCR, and its TCRdb copy is limited to in-frame clones, with some not included. This sample has tens of thousands of clones, with 85% to 90% found just once. Time point noted: pretreatment peripheral blood. Sequencing was performed on PBMCs, taken around atezolizumab (anti-PD-L1) treatment. These TCRs come from a man aged 65-85 years with urothelial cancer.

This chain connects TRBV5-8 to TRBJ2-5; TRBD2 is a possible D gene (6 bases). The CDR3 runs 14 residues. Germline lookup yields CDR1 SGHTS and CDR2 YDEGEE. Trimming cost V 4 bases and J 7 bases, with 17 bases left between them. The CDR3 DNA follows: TGTGCCAGCAGCAAAGAGAGAGAGCGGGTGACCCAGTACTTC. It is translated as CASSKERERVTQYF.

The table lists this clone with a count of one. The V gene is TRBV7-9, the J gene TRBJ2-3; possibly TRBD2 for D (6 bases). The CDR3 consists of 15 residues. CDR1 and CDR2 (germline): SEHNR, FQNEAQ (reference sequence). V was trimmed by 2 bases and J by 5 bases, leaving 14 bases between them. The CDR3 bases are TGTGCCAGCAGCTTACAGGTGGTCGGGGGAGATACGCAGTATTTT. Translating it yields CASSLQVVGGDTQYF.

This clone showed up just a few times. This rearrangement joins TRBV28 to TRBJ2-7, with no clear D. The CDR3 is 12 residues long. CDR1 and CDR2 from the germline V gene are MDHEN and SYDVKM. V was clipped by 5 bases and J by 2 bases, with 7 bases between them. The CDR3 coding sequence is TGTGCCAGCAGTGACAACCCCTACGAGCAGTACTTC. Translation: CASSDNPYEQYF.

The chain recombines TRBV6-5 with TRBJ2-1; TRBD2 might be the D (5 bases). Germline values: CDR1 MNHEY, CDR2 SVGAGI. Deletions cut 5 bases from V and 6 bases from J, with 17 bases between. This CDR3 has 15 residues. The CDR3: CASSPTRLGGNEQFF. Here the CDR3 DNA reads TGTGCCAGCAGTCCAACTCGGCTAGGAGGCAATGAGCAGTTCTTC.

V gene TRBV27 combines with J gene TRBJ2-7; D may be TRBD1 (6 bases). CDR3 length: 16 amino acids. Germline V gene sequence: CDR1 MNHEY, CDR2 SMNVEV (reference sequence). V was pared by 6 bases and J by 0 bases, with 18 bases between. The CDR3 is CASSQIDRLRSYEQYF. The CDR3 DNA sequence: TGTGCCAGCAGCCAGATAGACAGGCTGCGCTCCTACGAGCAGTACTTC.

J is TRBJ2-1 and V is TRBV7-9; TRBD2 matches at 9 bases. Trimming took 5 bases from V and 7 from J; bases not matched to a gene: 9. The CDR3 is 15 residues long. Germline CDR1 is SEHNR and CDR2 is FQNEAQ (reference sequence). CDR3 loop: CASSPRLAEVNEQFF. The CDR3 DNA reads as TGTGCCAGCAGCCCCCGACTAGCGGAAGTAAATGAGCAGTTCTTC.

This CDR3 reads CASSRGYSNQPQHF. CDR3 bases: TGTGCCAGCTCACGCGGGTATAGCAATCAGCCCCAGCATTTT. V usage is TRBV18 and J usage is TRBJ1-5; D not resolved. Germline V gives CDR1 KGHSH, CDR2 LQKENI. The CDR3 runs to 14 residues. The V end was cut by 4 bases, the J end by 0 bases, with 7 bases between.

The genes are TRBV6-5 and TRBJ1-1; the D gene is possibly TRBD1 (5 bases). From germline, CDR1 is MNHEY and CDR2 SVGAGI. The CDR3 is 16 residues long. Between the trimmed V and J ends, which lost 2 bases and 3 bases, there was a span of 16 bases. CDR3 in DNA: TGTGCCAGCAGTTACGGGGGTCTGGGGGGTGACACTGAAGCTTTCTTT. This codes for CASSYGGLGGDTEAFF.

CDR3 coding DNA: TGTGCCAGCAGCTTCGGGGGGACCCAGTACTTC. Translating it yields CASSFGGTQYF. V is TRBV5-8 and J is TRBJ2-5; TRBD2 is a possible D gene (6 bases). Trimming pared 2 bases from V and 7 bases from J, leaving 6 bases between. The CDR3 totals 11 residues. CDR1 is SGHTS and CDR2 is YDEGEE in the germline V gene.

This chain connects TRBV28 to TRBJ2-7, with D possibly being TRBD2 (6 bases). Looked up from germline, CDR1 is MDHEN and CDR2 is SYDVKM. This CDR3 has 19 amino acids. Between the trimmed V and J ends, which lost 2 bases and 0 bases, there was a span of 23 bases. CDR3 sequence: CASSLDRGSLAIDSYEQYF. As DNA, the CDR3 is TGTGCCAGCAGTTTAGATAGGGGATCACTAGCCATCGACTCCTACGAGCAGTACTTC.

The gene calls are TRBV27 and TRBJ2-7, with 9 nucleotides matching TRBD2. Unmatched junction bases numbered 4, after V lost 0 bases and J lost 1 base. Germline V gives CDR1 MNHEY, CDR2 SMNVEV (reference sequence). The CDR3 spans 16 residues. Here the CDR3 reads CASSLSAGGASYEQYF. Written as DNA, the CDR3 is TGTGCCAGCAGTTTATCAGCGGGGGGCGCGTCCTACGAGCAGTACTTC.

The CDR3 region has the DNA TGTGCCAGCAGTTTAACGAGAGCAACCCAGTACTTC. Residues: CASSLTRATQYF. The chain combines TRBV28 with TRBJ2-5, with unresolved D. Germline V gene sequence: CDR1 MDHEN, CDR2 SYDVKM. The CDR3 contains 12 residues. V was pared by 2 bases and J by 8 bases, with 9 bases between.

The sample holds one count of this clone. The J gene is TRBJ2-7, the V gene TRBV7-7; D call uncertain. Trimming took off 1 base at V and 3 bases at J, with 13 bases between the two ends. There are 15 residues in the CDR3. Germline V gives CDR1 SSHAT, CDR2 FNYEAQ (reference sequence). CDR3 sequence (DNA): TGTGCCAGCAGCTTAGTTGACGGCCCAGGCTACGAGCAGTACTTC. It is translated as CASSLVDGPGYEQYF.

The DNA of the CDR3 is TGTGCCAGCAGCGTAGGGTCGGCCGGGGAGCTGTTTTTT. Its translation: CASSVGSAGELFF. J is TRBJ2-2 and V is TRBV9; D not resolved. Germline CDR1 is SGDLS and CDR2 is YYNGEE. The V end lost 0 bases, the J end lost 6 bases, and 6 bases lay between the germline ends. The CDR3 length is 13 residues.

The CDR3 nucleotides read TGCGCCAGCAGCTTAGGCGAGGGGGCAGGAATTCAGTACTTC. Translation gives CASSLGEGAGIQYF. J is TRBJ2-4 and V is TRBV5-1, with 7 bases that match TRBD1. This CDR3 is 14 amino acids long. The germline gives CDR1 SGHRS, CDR2 YFSETQ. V shed 2 bases, J shed 10 bases, and the junction held 9 bases outside the gene matches.

This sequence joins TRBV7-2 and TRBJ1-1, with TRBD1 as a possible D gene (5 bases). The germline gives CDR1 SGHTA, CDR2 FQGNSA. CDR3 size: 15 residues. V was clipped by 4 bases and J by 1 base, with 13 bases between them. The CDR3 is CASSSLGVANTEAFF. The CDR3 DNA follows: TGTGCCAGCAGCTCGCTAGGGGTGGCGAACACTGAAGCTTTCTTT.

This chain connects TRBV7-9 to TRBJ2-1; TRBD2 matches at 13 bases. Unmatched junction bases numbered 13, after V lost 5 bases and J lost 9 bases. The germline V gene encodes CDR1 SEHNR and CDR2 FQNEAQ (reference sequence). The CDR3 covers 17 residues. The CDR3 coding sequence is TGTGCCAGCAGCCCTAACCTAGGACTAGCGGGAGAAGGTGAGCAGTTCTTC. This encodes CASSPNLGLAGEGEQFF.

V gene TRBV27 combines with J gene TRBJ2-1, with D tentatively TRBD2 (7 bases). Trimming took off 4 bases at V and 10 bases at J, with 20 bases between the two ends. This CDR3 is built from 15 residues. CDR1 is MNHEY, CDR2 SMNVEV, per germline (reference sequence). The CDR3 loop reads CASSSGEGVRREQFF. As DNA, the CDR3 is TGTGCCAGCAGTTCTGGGGAGGGGGTAAGACGAGAGCAGTTCTTC.

The chain carries TRBV11-2 and TRBJ1-3, with 7 bases identical to TRBD1. Trimming took 3 bases from V and 0 from J; bases not matched to a gene: 8. CDR3 length: 17 residues. From germline, CDR1 is SGHAT and CDR2 FQNNGV. The CDR3 region is CASSLSRTGLSGNTIYF. CDR3 nucleotides: TGTGCCAGCAGCTTGAGTAGGACAGGCCTCTCTGGAAACACCATATATTTT.

The CDR3, as DNA: TGTGCCAGCAGCTTAAGCGGGAGGGTTTTCTACGAGCAGTACTTC. Its protein product is CASSLSGRVFYEQYF. The V call is TRBV7-8, the J call TRBJ2-7, with 10 bases matching TRBD2. The J segment lost 3 bases and the V segment lost 2 bases, leaving 4 bases of the junction unmatched. Germline CDR1 SGHVS, CDR2 FQNEAQ. The CDR3 totals 15 residues.

J is TRBJ2-7 and V is TRBV5-1; D might be TRBD2 (7 bases). The CDR3 contains 13 residues. Germline V gives CDR1 SGHRS, CDR2 YFSETQ. The germline V and J ends were trimmed by 0 bases and 5 bases, with 9 bases remaining between them. The CDR3 region has the DNA TGCGCCAGCAGCTTGGAAGGGGGGGACGAGCAGTACTTC. Protein product: CASSLEGGDEQYF.

The gene calls are TRBV7-9 and TRBJ1-5; D is ambiguous. Trimming removed 6 bases at V and 4 bases at J, with 13 bases between. This CDR3 is 14 amino acids long. Germline-derived CDR1 and CDR2 are SEHNR and FQNEAQ (reference sequence). The chain's CDR3 is CASSLLGRNQPQHF. The DNA of the CDR3 is TGTGCCAGCAGTCTTCTGGGCAGGAATCAGCCCCAGCATTTT.

This sequence joins TRBV7-3 and TRBJ2-2; D might be TRBD2 (6 bases). Trimming took off 8 bases at V and 4 bases at J, with 14 bases between the two ends. The CDR3 runs to 14 residues. Germline V gene sequence: CDR1 SGHTA, CDR2 FQGTGA. CDR3 amino acids: CASQGLPPTGELFF. The CDR3 DNA reads as TGTGCCAGCCAAGGACTACCACCCACCGGGGAGCTGTTTTTT.

The chain combines TRBV7-9 with TRBJ2-3; tentatively, D is TRBD2 (6 bases). V was pared by 5 bases and J by 4 bases, with 13 bases between. CDR1 is SEHNR, CDR2 FQNEAQ, per germline (reference sequence). CDR3 length: 14 residues. CDR3 region: CASSPLGEADTQYF. The CDR3 nucleotides are TGTGCCAGCAGCCCTCTAGGGGAGGCAGATACGCAGTATTTT.